The rows below give T cell receptor beta chains drawn from one sample of a study of identical twins. TCRdb independently ran MiXCR on the 5' RACE reads; one entry per CDR3 protein. The sample shows 420,000 or so distinct CDR3 sequences, 15% to 20% of them seen only once. Sequencing was performed on naive T cells sorted from blood. Receptor source: a man aged 45-60 years in good health. Both conserved end residues are part of each CDR3. A D gene is named only where the DNA matches it firmly. A row's size may be missing; if present it is once, few, many or a size class.

d_gene	j_gene	v_gene	abundance	CDR3aa	CDR3nt
.	TRBJ2-5	TRBV15	.	CATSRAGASQETQYF	TGTGCCACCAGCAGAGCGGGGGCCTCCCAAGAGACCCAGTACTTC
.	TRBJ1-1	TRBV19	.	CASSMGKPQGSFF	TGTGCCAGTAGTATGGGGAAGCCACAGGGTTCCTTCTTT
TRBD1	TRBJ2-2	TRBV11-3	few	CASSGQGANTGELFF	TGTGCCAGCAGCGGACAGGGGGCAAACACCGGGGAGCTGTTTTTT
.	TRBJ2-3	TRBV12-3/TRBV12-4	many	CASSLGGNTQYF	TGTGCCAGCAGTTTAGGCGGAAATACGCAGTATTTT
TRBD2	TRBJ2-7	TRBV7-2	few	CASSLSSGEQYF	TGTGCCAGCAGCTTATCTAGCGGCGAGCAGTACTTC
.	TRBJ1-6	TRBV12-3/TRBV12-4	few	CASSPRGGGNSPLHF	TGTGCCAGCAGTCCCAGGGGCGGGGGTAATTCACCCCTCCACTTT
.	TRBJ2-5	TRBV5-5	few	CASSLGRQPQETQYF	TGTGCCAGCAGCTTGGGTCGGCAGCCACAAGAGACCCAGTACTTC
TRBD2	TRBJ2-3	TRBV29-1	.	CSVDMIGTRGTDTQYF	TGCAGCGTTGATATGATAGGGACTAGGGGCACAGATACGCAGTATTTT
.	TRBJ2-3	TRBV7-2	.	CASSRTISTDTQYF	TGTGCCAGCAGCCGGACTATTAGCACAGATACGCAGTATTTT
TRBD2	TRBJ2-7	TRBV20-1	.	CSARDGPLRAGAYEQYF	TGCAGTGCTAGAGACGGACCTCTGCGCGCGGGGGCCTACGAGCAGTACTTC
.	TRBJ1-6	TRBV15	.	CATSRDPDSPLHF	TGTGCCACCAGCAGAGATCCCGATTCACCCCTCCACTTT
TRBD2	TRBJ2-5	TRBV7-2	few	CASSLSYAGGPWETQYF	TGTGCCAGCAGCTTATCTTACGCGGGAGGGCCTTGGGAGACCCAGTACTTC
TRBD1	TRBJ1-6	TRBV6-5	few	CASSYSSYGIRTGQRGLHF	TGTGCCAGCAGTTACTCGTCGTATGGGATAAGGACAGGCCAGAGAGGCCTCCACTTT
.	TRBJ1-5	TRBV6-4	.	CASREDGYSNQPQHF	TGTGCCAGCAGGGAGGACGGTTATAGCAATCAGCCCCAGCATTTT
TRBD2	TRBJ2-7	TRBV20-1	few	CSASSLLAGGYEQYF	TGCAGTGCTAGCAGTCTACTAGCGGGGGGCTACGAGCAGTACTTC
TRBD2	TRBJ2-3	TRBV6-2/TRBV6-3	.	CASRDSGRSTDTQYF	TGTGCCAGCAGAGATAGCGGGAGGAGCACAGATACGCAGTATTTT
TRBD2	TRBJ2-3	TRBV27	many	CASRDGLAGGTDTQYF	TGTGCCAGCAGAGACGGACTAGCGGGGGGCACAGATACGCAGTATTTT
.	TRBJ1-2	TRBV6-2/TRBV6-3	few	CASSYSMGRNYGYTF	TGTGCCAGCAGTTACTCTATGGGACGGAACTATGGCTACACCTTC
.	TRBJ2-2	TRBV20-1	.	CSAPRAGTGELFF	TGCAGTGCCCCGAGAGCCGGGACCGGGGAGCTGTTTTTT
.	TRBJ1-1	TRBV29-1	many	CSVVGAGMNTEAFF	TGCAGCGTTGTAGGAGCTGGGATGAACACTGAAGCTTTCTTT
.	TRBJ2-1	TRBV5-1	many	CASSLEVGGEQFF	TGCGCCAGCAGCTTGGAGGTCGGGGGCGAGCAGTTCTTC
.	TRBJ2-1	TRBV4-3	.	CASSQMLINEQFF	TGCGCCAGCAGCCAAATGCTGATCAATGAGCAGTTCTTC
TRBD2	TRBJ2-1	TRBV24-1	.	CATSDPSGSSYNEQFF	TGTGCCACCAGTGATCCAAGCGGGAGCTCCTACAATGAGCAGTTCTTC
.	TRBJ2-2	TRBV11-2	.	CASSSSLPGITGELFF	TGTGCCAGCAGCTCTTCCTTACCAGGGATTACCGGGGAGCTGTTTTTT
TRBD1	TRBJ1-5	TRBV20-1	few	CSARDLRGTANQPQHF	TGCAGTGCTAGAGATCTCCGTGGGACAGCAAATCAGCCCCAGCATTTT
.	TRBJ2-2	TRBV9	.	CASSVGTGAVTGELFF	TGTGCCAGCAGCGTAGGGACGGGGGCAGTGACCGGGGAGCTGTTTTTT
.	TRBJ1-2	TRBV6-5	many	CASSYRGANYGYTF	TGTGCCAGCAGTTACCGGGGGGCTAACTATGGCTACACCTTC
TRBD2	TRBJ2-7	TRBV5-1	.	CASSFSLAGTLGYEQYF	TGCGCCAGCAGCTTTTCACTAGCGGGAACGCTTGGGTACGAGCAGTACTTC
.	TRBJ2-7	TRBV20-1	.	CSARDVGQGINLYF	.
TRBD1	TRBJ2-7	TRBV29-1	.	CSVEEGTEISYEQYF	TGCAGCGTTGAAGAGGGGACAGAAATATCCTACGAGCAGTACTTC
.	TRBJ1-1	TRBV28	many	CATDAAPQDTEAFF	TGTGCCACCGACGCGGCCCCCCAGGACACTGAAGCTTTCTTT
.	TRBJ2-7	TRBV5-1	.	CASSLDILYEQYF	TGCGCCAGCAGCTTGGACATCCTCTACGAGCAGTACTTC
.	TRBJ1-6	TRBV4-1	many	CASSQEEGVNSPLHF	TGCGCCAGCAGCCAAGAGGAGGGCGTGAATTCACCCCTCCACTTT
.	TRBJ2-7	TRBV20-1	many	CSARDPKASSYEQYF	TGCAGTGCTAGAGATCCCAAGGCCAGCTCCTACGAGCAGTACTTC
.	TRBJ1-4	TRBV5-5	few	CASSLMGRVANEKLFF	TGTGCCAGCAGCTTGATGGGGAGGGTTGCTAATGAAAAACTGTTTTTT
TRBD1	TRBJ2-1	TRBV12-3/TRBV12-4	few	CASSSGTGNEQFF	TGTGCCAGCAGTTCGGGGACAGGGAATGAGCAGTTCTTC
.	TRBJ2-3	TRBV20-1	.	CSARDWGMGADTQYF	TGCAGTGCTAGAGATTGGGGGATGGGCGCGGATACGCAGTATTTT
.	TRBJ2-5	TRBV6-1	few	CASSTLYQETQYF	TGTGCCAGCAGTACCTTGTACCAAGAGACCCAGTACTTC
TRBD1	TRBJ1-1	TRBV19	.	CASGGTRTGALSEAFF	TGTGCCAGTGGTGGGACACGGACAGGGGCGCTATCAGAAGCTTTCTTT
TRBD1	TRBJ2-7	TRBV20-1	few	CSASEGGRSEQYF	TGCAGTGCTAGTGAAGGGGGCCGAAGCGAGCAGTACTTC
.	TRBJ1-6	TRBV5-5	many	CASSLIPDSPLHF	TGTGCCAGCAGCTTGATCCCAGATTCACCCCTCCACTTT
.	TRBJ1-1	TRBV15	few	CATSRENAEAFF	TGTGCCACCAGCCGGGAGAATGCTGAAGCTTTCTTT
.	TRBJ2-3	TRBV7-9	.	CASSLHRLSADTQYF	TGTGCCAGCAGCTTACATCGGCTTAGCGCAGATACGCAGTATTTT
.	TRBJ2-7	TRBV7-6	.	CASSKLEASESYEQYF	TGTGCCAGCAGTAAACTCGAGGCTAGCGAGAGCTACGAGCAGTACTTC
.	TRBJ2-3	TRBV29-1	few	CSVDWDGPDTQYF	TGCAGCGTTGATTGGGACGGCCCCGATACGCAGTATTTT
TRBD1	TRBJ2-7	TRBV29-1	.	CSVSGQGELFYEQYF	TGCAGCGTTTCCGGACAGGGTGAATTATTCTACGAGCAGTACTTC
.	TRBJ2-5	TRBV28	few	CASSLPRVEETQYF	TGTGCCAGCAGTTTACCGCGGGTAGAGGAGACCCAGTACTTC
.	TRBJ2-1	TRBV12-3/TRBV12-4	few	CASRPQGPASYNEQFF	TGTGCCAGCAGACCTCAGGGCCCTGCTTCCTACAATGAGCAGTTCTTC
TRBD2	TRBJ2-5	TRBV7-8	.	CASSPGGGRARETQYF	TGTGCCAGCAGCCCCGGCGGCGGGAGGGCCAGGGAGACCCAGTACTTC
.	TRBJ2-1	TRBV29-1	many	CSVPRGRVEQFF	TGCAGCGTCCCCCGGGGCCGGGTTGAGCAGTTCTTC
.	TRBJ2-2	TRBV27	.	CASSFSAYTGELFF	TGTGCCAGCAGTTTCTCAGCCTACACCGGGGAGCTGTTTTTT
.	TRBJ1-5	TRBV20-1	few	CSARAGSGGSNQPQHF	TGCAGTGCTAGGGCCGGGTCCGGGGGTAGCAATCAGCCCCAGCATTTT
TRBD1	TRBJ2-3	TRBV4-1	.	CASSKQGTPDTQYF	TGCGCCAGCAGCAAACAGGGGACGCCAGATACGCAGTATTTT
TRBD2	TRBJ2-1	TRBV7-3	few	CASSLRREGPYNEQFF	TGTGCCAGCAGCTTAAGGCGGGAGGGCCCCTACAATGAGCAGTTCTTC
.	TRBJ1-1	TRBV20-1	few	CSASGGQLNTEAFF	TGCAGTGCTAGTGGGGGACAACTTAACACTGAAGCTTTCTTT